The 19 T cell receptor beta chains given below trace back to one sample, sequenced in a study of cytomegalovirus exposure and HLA in healthy donors. 60 Vbeta and 13 Jbeta primers were used in PCR. Sequencing used immunoSEQ multiplex PCR; TCRdb keeps in-frame clones, though not all of them. The sample lists 95,000 to 150,000 clones, about 80% seen once, with more than 7% in the top ten. Sequenced material: PBMCs. The receptor source for this set is a woman between 45 and 60 years old in good health and CMV-seropositive.

The chain joins TRBV6-6 to TRBJ1-1, with TRBD1 identical over 7 bases. Trimming took 6 bases from V and 5 from J; bases not matched to a gene: 6. Germline CDR1 reads MNHNY; CDR2 reads SVGAGI (reference sequence). The CDR3 extends over 13 amino acids. The CDR3 region is CASRSTGKTEAFF. The CDR3 bases are TGTGCCAGCAGGTCGACAGGGAAGACTGAAGCTTTCTTT.

The rearrangement joins TRBV7-2 to TRBJ1-2; the match to TRBD1 covers 7 bases. Germline CDR1 SGHTA, CDR2 FQGNSA. The J segment lost 0 bases and the V segment lost 3 bases, leaving 4 bases of the junction unmatched. This CDR3 has 15 residues. The CDR3 DNA sequence: TGTGCCAGCAGCTTTGCCGGGACAGCTAACTATGGCTACACCTTC. Protein sequence: CASSFAGTANYGYTF.

The chain has TRBV18 and TRBJ2-2; maybe TRBD1 (6 bases). The CDR3 has 14 amino acids. The ends were cut back, 5 bases at V and 1 base at J, with 8 bases in the middle. Germline CDR1 and CDR2: KGHSH and LQKENI. CDR3 region: CASSWGQNTGELFF. CDR3 coding DNA: TGTGCCAGCTCATGGGGACAGAACACCGGGGAGCTGTTTTTT.

This clone was recorded only once. V and J are TRBV6-5 and TRBJ1-1, with D perhaps matching TRBD1 (5 bases). There are 15 residues in the CDR3. The V gene lost 6 bases and the J gene lost 1 base, with 15 bases spanning the gap. Germline V gene data show CDR1 as MNHEY and CDR2 as SVGAGI. The CDR3 sequence: CASRPRRGENTEAFF. The CDR3 bases are TGTGCCAGCAGACCCCGCCGGGGGGAGAACACTGAAGCTTTCTTT.

The chain carries TRBV19 and TRBJ1-2; 7 bases fit TRBD1. This CDR3 region has 15 residues. J was trimmed by 8 bases and V by 0 bases; bases with no gene match: 9. Germline-derived CDR1 and CDR2 are LNHDA and SQIVND (reference sequence). The DNA for the CDR3 is TGTGCCAGTAGTATAGATCGTGAAGGGGGCGAAGGCTACACCTTC. Its protein product is CASSIDREGGEGYTF. The entire variable domain, with the rest obtained from reference TRBV19 and TRBJ1-2, is as follows: DGGITQSPKYLFRKEGQNVTLSCEQNLNHDAMYWYRQDPGQGLRLIYYSQIVNDFQKGDIAEGYSVSREKKESFPLTVTSAQKNPTAFYLCASSIDREGGEGYTFGSGTRLTVV.

This sequence joins TRBV4-3 and TRBJ2-1; 9 bases fit TRBD1. With V trimmed by 3 bases and J by 6 bases, 6 bases remained unmatched. CDR1 and CDR2 (germline): LGHNA, YSLEER. The CDR3 has 15 residues. The CDR3 sequence: CASSHQDRGGNEQFF. Here the CDR3 DNA reads TGCGCCAGCAGCCATCAGGACAGGGGAGGCAATGAGCAGTTCTTC.

As regards this clone: Other DNA sequences in the sample encode the same CDR3. This rearrangement joins TRBV5-1 to TRBJ2-7; 7 nucleotides align to TRBD1. In germline, CDR1 is SGHRS, CDR2 YFSETQ. The CDR3 sequence is 13 residues long. The V gene end was trimmed by 0 bases and the J gene end by 4 bases; junction bases not matched to a gene: 1. This CDR3 reads CASSLDRGYEQYF. The CDR3 nucleotides read TGCGCCAGCAGCTTGGACAGGGGATACGAGCAGTACTTC. Full variable domain (remainder filled in from reference TRBV5-1 and TRBJ2-7): KAGVTQTPRYLIKTRGQQVTLSCSPISGHRSVSWYQQTPGQGLQFLFEYFSETQRNKGNFPGRFSGRQFSNSRSEMNVSTLELGDSALYLCASSLDRGYEQYFGPGTRLTVT.

The chain links TRBV5-1 to TRBJ2-7, with D tentatively TRBD2 (6 bases). CDR1 is SGHRS, CDR2 YFSETQ, per germline. The CDR3 length is 14 residues. The V and J ends lost 0 bases and 1 base respectively, with 8 bases between them. The CDR3: CASSLGGRSYEQYF. DNA for the CDR3: TGCGCCAGCAGCTTGGGAGGGAGGTCCTACGAGCAGTACTTC. The complete variable domain, with remaining parts taken from reference TRBV5-1 and TRBJ2-7, reads KAGVTQTPRYLIKTRGQQVTLSCSPISGHRSVSWYQQTPGQGLQFLFEYFSETQRNKGNFPGRFSGRQFSNSRSEMNVSTLELGDSALYLCASSLGGRSYEQYFGPGTRLTVT.

In this sample, this clone turned up a few times. V gene TRBV2 combines with J gene TRBJ1-2; D call uncertain. The CDR3 is 14 residues long. The ends were cut back, 3 bases at V and 0 bases at J, with 8 bases in the middle. Germline CDR1 and CDR2: SNHLY and FYNNEI. The CDR3 nucleotides read TGTGCCAGCAGTGAGTCTAGCCCTAACTATGGCTACACCTTC. As protein: CASSESSPNYGYTF. Drawing the rest from reference TRBV2 and TRBJ1-2, the complete variable domain is EPEVTQTPSHQVTQMGQEVILRCVPISNHLYFYWYRQILGQKVEFLVSFYNNEISEKSEIFDDQFSVERPDGSNFTLKIRSTKLEDSAMYFCASSESSPNYGYTFGSGTRLTVV.

The V and J genes are TRBV7-3 and TRBJ2-1; 8 bases align to TRBD2. Germline-derived CDR1 and CDR2 are SGHTA and FQGTGA. After removal of 5 bases from V and 8 bases from J, the junction contained 14 bases not matched to a gene. The CDR3 runs to 16 residues. The CDR3 bases are TGTGCCAGCAGCCCCGTAGGCGGGAGGCATCGGGATGAGCAGTTCTTC. Translated: CASSPVGGRHRDEQFF.

The V call is TRBV5-6, the J call TRBJ2-1; 7 nucleotides line up with TRBD2. Germline V gives CDR1 SGHDT, CDR2 YYEEEE. After removal of 3 bases from V and 4 bases from J, the junction contained 7 bases not matched to a gene. The CDR3 runs to 15 residues. CDR3 protein: CASSSRREGYNEQFF. The CDR3 region has the DNA TGTGCCAGCAGCTCCCGGAGGGAGGGATACAATGAGCAGTTCTTC.

The CDR3 DNA is TGCGCCAGACTCAGGGGCAGGGGGCGCAGGGAGCAGTACTTC. Protein: CARLRGRGRREQYF. The chain couples TRBV10-1 to TRBJ2-7; TRBD1 matches at 8 bases. The CDR3 runs to 14 residues. With 9 bases clipped from V and 7 bases from J, the junction kept 14 bases outside the gene matches. Germline CDR1 is WNHNN and CDR2 is SYGVQD (reference sequence).

The CDR3 DNA is TGTGCCAGCTCATTTGAGACCGGGGAGCTGTTTTTT. Translated: CASSFETGELFF. This chain uses TRBV18 with TRBJ2-2; D is undetermined. V was clipped by 5 bases and J by 5 bases, with 6 bases between them. The V gene's germline CDR1 is KGHSH and CDR2 LQKENI. This CDR3 is built from 12 residues. Supplemented by reference TRBV18 and TRBJ2-2, the full variable domain reads NAGVMQNPRHLVRRRGQEARLRCSPMKGHSHVYWYRQLPEEGLKFMVYLQKENIIDESGMPKERFSAEFPKEGPSILRIQQVVRGDSAAYFCASSFETGELFFGEGSRLTVL.

This chain uses TRBV10-3 with TRBJ2-7, with 7 nucleotides matching TRBD2. Trimming at V came to 0 bases and at J to 3 bases, leaving 11 bases not matched to a gene. This CDR3 has 17 residues. Looked up from germline, CDR1 is ENHRY and CDR2 is SYGVKD. CDR3 in amino acids: CAISESTAGVFFYEQYF. The CDR3 bases are TGTGCCATCAGTGAGTCCACCGCGGGGGTTTTTTTCTACGAGCAGTACTTC.

The chain has TRBV4-1 and TRBJ1-5; D ambiguous. This CDR3 contains 15 residues. Germline CDR1 and CDR2: MGHRA and YSYEKL. V shed 1 base and J shed 11 bases, with 18 bases lying between them. The CDR3 here is CASSQVGSPRGTQHF. The CDR3 nucleotides are TGCGCCAGCAGCCAAGTGGGGTCTCCCCGCGGGACCCAGCATTTT.

This clone was seen more than once but under ten times. At one end the junction does not follow the germline gene, possibly because of a read error. CDR3 in DNA: TGTGCCAGCAGCCTAGCCCGGGGACAGGGGACTGGGGCCAACGTCCTGACTTTC. This translates into CASSLARGQGTGANVLTF. This chain uses TRBV7-9 with TRBJ2-6, with TRBD1 identical over 10 bases. CDR3 length: 18 residues. CDR1 is SEHNR, CDR2 FQNEAQ, per germline (reference sequence).

The chain couples TRBV6-5 to TRBJ2-1; D ambiguous. Germline values: CDR1 MNHEY, CDR2 SVGAGI. Trimming shortened V by 5 bases and J by 10 bases, and 12 bases separated the two germline ends. CDR3 length equals 12 residues. CDR3 sequence reads: CASSTSMEEQFF. The CDR3 nucleotides are TGTGCCAGCAGTACCTCAATGGAGGAGCAGTTCTTC.

V gene TRBV6-5 combines with J gene TRBJ1-5; maybe TRBD1 (5 bases). Per germline, CDR1 MNHEY and CDR2 SVGAGI. This CDR3 comprises 13 residues. V dropped 2 bases and J dropped 6 bases, with 8 bases sitting between them. This CDR3 reads CASSYGGGQPQHF. CDR3 bases: TGTGCCAGCAGTTACGGGGGAGGTCAGCCCCAGCATTTT.

The genes are TRBV9 and TRBJ1-1, with 8 bases identical to TRBD1. The CDR3 is made up of 13 amino acids. CDR1 and CDR2 from the germline V gene are SGDLS and YYNGEE. Trimming took 6 bases from V and 4 from J; bases not matched to a gene: 5. Written as DNA, the CDR3 is TGTGCCAGCACCGGACAGGGAGGCACTGAAGCTTTCTTT. Translation gives CASTGQGGTEAFF.